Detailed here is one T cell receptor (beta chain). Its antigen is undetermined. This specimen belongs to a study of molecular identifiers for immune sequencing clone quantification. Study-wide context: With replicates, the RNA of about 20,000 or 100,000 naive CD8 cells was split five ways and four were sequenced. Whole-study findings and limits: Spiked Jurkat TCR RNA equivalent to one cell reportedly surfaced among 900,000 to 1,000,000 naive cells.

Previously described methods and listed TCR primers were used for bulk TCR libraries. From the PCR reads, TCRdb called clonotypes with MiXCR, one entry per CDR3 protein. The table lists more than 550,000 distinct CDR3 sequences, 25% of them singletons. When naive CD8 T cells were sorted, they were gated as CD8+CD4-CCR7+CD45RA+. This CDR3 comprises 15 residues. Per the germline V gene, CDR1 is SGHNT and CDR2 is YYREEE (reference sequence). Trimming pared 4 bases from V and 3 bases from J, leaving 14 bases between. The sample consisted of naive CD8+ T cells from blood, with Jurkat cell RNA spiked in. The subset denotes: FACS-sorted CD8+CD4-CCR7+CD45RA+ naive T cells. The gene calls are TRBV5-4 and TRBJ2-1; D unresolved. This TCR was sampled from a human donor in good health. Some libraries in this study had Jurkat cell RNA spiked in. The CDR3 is CASSPGSNSYNEQFF. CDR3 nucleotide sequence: TGTGCCAGCAGCCCGGGCAGTAATAGCTACAATGAGCAGTTCTTC.